This TCR beta chain appears in the sequencing data of a study of blood T cells in healthy people across ages. Findings and limits, study-wide: Possibly confounding the expanded clonotype changes was the fact that donor CMV status was unknown.

As regards this clonotype: Its antigen is still unknown.

Primers used in a second PCR of about 6 to 11 cycles were a sample-barcoded 5' primer and a J-beta primer mix. TCRdb re-called the 5' RACE reads with MiXCR, one entry per CDR3 protein. Counted here are more than 600,000 distinct CDR3 sequences, 20% to 25% occurring once; the ten biggest clones make up more than 8.5%. The CDR3 consists of 15 residues. Drawn from each donor were 8.5 to 10 milliliters of peripheral blood. The same data also went into a second study, on T cells of mothers and their children.

The TCR originated in a boy aged 5-17 years in good health. The chain recombines TRBV12-3 or TRBV12-4 with TRBJ2-5; a weak D match, TRBD2 (5 bases). The DNA end is more similar to TRBJ2-7, so the J call may be wrong. Sequencing used blood. Written as DNA, the CDR3 is TGTGCCAGCAGTTTAGCCCCACGGGGCTCCTACGAGCAGTACTTC. It translates to CASSLAPRGSYEQYF.